Listed below are T cell receptor beta chains from one sample, sequenced in a study of a mutant IDH1 vaccine in newly diagnosed glioma. Data came from immunoSEQ multiplex PCR; TCRdb stores just in-frame clones and leaves some out. Among about 28,000 clones, around 90% were seen once, and the ten largest hold approximately 3.4%. Their specific antigens are unknown. Sequencing was performed on peripheral blood mononuclear cells (PBMCs), taken from a glioma patient whose treatment included an IDH1 peptide vaccine. Receptor source: a woman in her forties with glioma. Some clones in this sample may be carry-over from other donors' samples. Both conserved end residues are part of each CDR3. The D gene is left open where the match is weak. Some rows mark clone size as missing; the rest say once, few, many or name a class of expanded clone.

J: TRBJ1-1
size: .
D: .
V: TRBV15
DNA: TGTGCCACCAGCAGAGATCCTGGGGCGAACACTGAAGCTTTCTTT
CDR3: CATSRDPGANTEAFF

J: TRBJ2-4
size: once
D: .
V: TRBV11-2
DNA: TGTGCCAGCAGCTTAGGGGGTACCAAAAACATTCAGTACTTC
CDR3: CASSLGGTKNIQYF

J: TRBJ2-2
size: large
D: .
V: TRBV4-3
DNA: TGCGCCAGCAGACCTAGGCAAGGTACCGGGGAGCTGTTTTTT
CDR3: CASRPRQGTGELFF

J: TRBJ2-1
size: once
D: TRBD2
V: TRBV28
DNA: TGTGCCAGCTTCTTCGGGCTAGCGGGAGACAATGAGCAGTTCTTC
CDR3: CASFFGLAGDNEQFF

J: TRBJ2-3
size: .
D: .
V: TRBV11-1
DNA: TGTGCCAGCAGCAAGGGACTTGTCACAGATACGCAGTATTTT
CDR3: CASSKGLVTDTQYF

J: TRBJ2-7
size: .
D: TRBD2
V: TRBV7-3
DNA: TGTGCCAGCAGCTCAAGGGAGGGGTACGAGCAGTACTTC
CDR3: CASSSREGYEQYF

J: TRBJ2-7
size: .
D: TRBD2
V: TRBV4-1
DNA: TGCGCCAGCAGCCAAGTCCTAGCGGGAGGGCGCGGGGGAGAGCAGTACTTC
CDR3: CASSQVLAGGRGGEQYF

J: TRBJ2-7
size: few
D: .
V: TRBV6-1
DNA: TGTGCCAGCAGTGAAGAGCCGGGGGCGGGAGAGCAGTACTTC
CDR3: CASSEEPGAGEQYF

J: TRBJ1-2
size: .
D: .
V: TRBV19
DNA: TGTGCCAGTAGTAATATCTATCGCTCTCCCGTGTTCACCTTC
CDR3: CASSNIYRSPVFTF

J: TRBJ2-4
size: .
D: .
V: TRBV7-8
DNA: TGTGCCAGCAGCCCCAGCCGGGTATTAAACATTCAGTACTTC
CDR3: CASSPSRVLNIQYF

J: TRBJ2-3
size: .
D: .
V: TRBV9
DNA: TGTGCCAGCAGCGTAGGCGGGGCGTGGGGGGATACGCAGTATTTT
CDR3: CASSVGGAWGDTQYF

J: TRBJ2-1
size: .
D: .
V: TRBV9
DNA: TGTGCCAGCGGCAAAGTTAGTAGATATGGGGACTCCTACAATGAGCAGTTCTTC
CDR3: CASGKVSRYGDSYNEQFF

J: TRBJ2-1
size: .
D: .
V: TRBV6-1
DNA: TGTGCCAGCAGTCCCGGTGAAGGGGCCTACAATGAGCAGTTCTTC
CDR3: CASSPGEGAYNEQFF

J: TRBJ1-4
size: .
D: TRBD1
V: TRBV29-1
DNA: TGCAGCGTTGAAGATCGGGCCAGGGGGCGCGGAAAACTGTTTTTT
CDR3: CSVEDRARGRGKLFF

J: TRBJ2-7
size: .
D: TRBD1
V: TRBV7-2
DNA: TGTGCCAGCAGCTTACGGACAGGATTCTCCTACGAGCAGTACTTC
CDR3: CASSLRTGFSYEQYF

J: TRBJ1-2
size: .
D: .
V: TRBV5-5
DNA: TGTGCCAGCAGCTTGGCCGTCTCCAGTGGGTATGGCTACACCTTC
CDR3: CASSLAVSSGYGYTF

J: TRBJ1-2
size: .
D: .
V: TRBV5-5
DNA: TGTGCCAGCAGCTGGGAAAACTATGGCTACACCTTC
CDR3: CASSWENYGYTF

J: TRBJ2-2
size: once
D: .
V: TRBV5-4
DNA: TGTGCCAGCAGCCATAGGGCGCCGAACACCGGGGAGCTGTTTTTT
CDR3: CASSHRAPNTGELFF

J: TRBJ1-1
size: .
D: TRBD1
V: TRBV10-2
DNA: TGCGCCAGCATATCGGGACAGGGGGAAGCTTTCTTT
CDR3: CASISGQGEAFF

J: TRBJ2-7
size: once
D: TRBD2
V: TRBV5-1
DNA: TGCGCCAGCAGCACCGGACTAGCGTACTACGAGCAGTACTTC
CDR3: CASSTGLAYYEQYF

J: TRBJ2-3
size: .
D: .
V: TRBV11-1
DNA: TGTGCCAGCAGCTTATCTTACCCAGATACGCAGTATTTT
CDR3: CASSLSYPDTQYF

J: TRBJ2-6
size: once
D: .
V: TRBV7-9
DNA: TGTGCCAGCAGCCCAATGGGCTCTGGGGCCAACGTCCTGACTTTC
CDR3: CASSPMGSGANVLTF

J: TRBJ2-3
size: .
D: .
V: TRBV10-3
DNA: TGTGCCATCAGTGACCCCAGCGGTAACACAGATACGCAGTATTTT
CDR3: CAISDPSGNTDTQYF

J: TRBJ2-3
size: .
D: .
V: TRBV7-3
DNA: TGTGCCAGCAGTTGGGGGGGGCGCACAGATACGCAGTATTTT
CDR3: CASSWGGRTDTQYF